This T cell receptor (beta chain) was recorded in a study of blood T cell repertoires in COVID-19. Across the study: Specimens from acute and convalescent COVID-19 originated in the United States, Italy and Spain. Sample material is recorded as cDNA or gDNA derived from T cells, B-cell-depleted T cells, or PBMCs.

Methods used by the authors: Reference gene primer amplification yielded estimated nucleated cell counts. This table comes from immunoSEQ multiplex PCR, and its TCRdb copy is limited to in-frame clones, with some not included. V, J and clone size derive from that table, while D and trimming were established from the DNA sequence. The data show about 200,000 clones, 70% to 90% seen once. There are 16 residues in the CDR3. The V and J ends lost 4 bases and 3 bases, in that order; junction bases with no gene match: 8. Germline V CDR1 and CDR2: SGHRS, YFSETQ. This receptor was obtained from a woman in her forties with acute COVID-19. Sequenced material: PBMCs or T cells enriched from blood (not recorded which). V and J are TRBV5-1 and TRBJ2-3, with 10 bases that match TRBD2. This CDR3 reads CASSPTGSGRTDTQYF. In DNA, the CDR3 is TGCGCCAGCAGCCCAACCGGTAGCGGGAGGACAGATACGCAGTATTTT.